The T cell receptor beta chain described here comes from a study of vaccination and CD4 T cells after COVID-19. Across the whole study: Post-vaccine sample collection happened at a median of 72 days after dose two, ranging 14 to 241. As a positive control, some control cultures were given a CEFX pool, while others were given an HIV-1 Nef pool or no peptide. Cellular stimulation was performed using overlapping spike peptides derived from SARS-CoV-2, HCoV-NL63, HCoV-OC43 and HCoV-229E.

The Oncomine TCR Beta short-read assay was applied to DNA of cultured CD4+ T cells. CD4+ T cells were cultured, and genomic DNA was extracted from them. TCRdb redid the calling of the PCR reads with MiXCR, one entry per CDR3 protein. The sample lists about 9,300 distinct CDR3 sequences, less than 40% occurring once. As concerns this clonotype: Its antigen is unknown.

Noted treatment: roughly 10-day PBMC culture with coronavirus spike peptide pools or control peptides (ViraFEST assay). Before the COVID-19 pandemic (2011-2018), CD4+ T cells were obtained from the unexposed donor. Overall study findings and caveats: Investigators enrolled relatively few convalescent patients and included no early post-infection timepoints.

This sequence was found in a human donor in good health. The sequencing sample was made of CD4+ T cells from blood, cultured in vitro.

The CDR3 DNA is TGTGCCAGCATCCACGAGGGCGGGGAGCTGTTTTTT. As protein: CASIHEGGELFF. This chain connects TRBV7-9 to TRBJ2-2; D perhaps matches TRBD2 (5 bases). The CDR3 has 12 amino acids. Trimming took off 7 bases at V and 7 bases at J, with 10 bases between the two ends. In germline, CDR1 is SEHNR, CDR2 FQNEAQ (reference sequence).